This T cell receptor (beta chain) was observed in a study of shared clonotypes between healthy human individuals. Study-wide background: For every donor, three CD4 naive, three CD4 memory, two CD8 naive and one CD8 memory plates were used.

Generated by immunoSEQ multiplex PCR, the TCRdb table keeps only in-frame clones and is missing some. The sample carries some 1,100,000 clones, approximately 78% recorded once. This clone was detected only once. Its antigen is undetermined. General observations from the study: What naive subsets generally showed was a larger estimated richness than memory subsets showed. It was only blood that was sampled, and tissue repertoires likely differ. Naive CD4 clonotype sharing across four donors was 4.5% to 6%.

The receptor comes from a man younger than 35 in good health. Some clones in this sample may be carry-over from other donors' samples. Sequences were obtained from memory CD4+ T cells from PBMCs. Subset here: CD45RA-negative fraction.

The CDR3 spells CASSLDGVVYEQYF. DNA of the CDR3: TGTGCCAGCAGCTTAGACGGAGTAGTCTACGAGCAGTACTTC. The chain is built from TRBV11-2 and TRBJ2-7; D gene uncertain. The CDR3 loop spans 14 amino acids. The germline V gene has CDR1 SGHAT and CDR2 FQNNGV. Trimming removed 0 bases from V and 3 bases from J, with 9 bases in between.